The rows below give T cell receptor beta chains drawn from one sample of a study of prognosis after radiotherapy for stage I lung cancer. MiXCR, run by TCRdb on the multiplex PCR reads, gives a single entry per CDR3 protein. Of fewer than 15,000 distinct CDR3 sequences detected, 45% to 50% appear once; the ten largest clones hold around a quarter. Here the sequenced sample was PBMCs, taken before or after stereotactic body radiation therapy (not recorded which). Receptors were obtained from a donor of 50 years or more with non-small cell lung cancer. Each CDR3 is given with its conserved first and last residue. A D gene is named only where the DNA matches it firmly. The size field is filled for only some rows; it gives once, few, many or a size class.

NA,few,TRBV7-9,TRBJ2-6,TGTGCCAGCAGCGGCGTGGGGTGGGCCAACGTCCTGACTTTC,CASSGVGWANVLTF
TRBD2,medium-sized,TRBV7-2,TRBJ2-1,TGTGCCAGCAGCTTAGAAGGGACTAGCGGGAGGTATAACAATGAGCAGTTCTTC,CASSLEGTSGRYNNEQFF
TRBD1,medium-sized,TRBV27,TRBJ2-7,TGTGCCAGCACACCGACAGGGGGTTTAGTCTACGAGCAGTACTTC,CASTPTGGLVYEQYF
TRBD2,medium-sized,TRBV12-3/TRBV12-4,TRBJ2-1,TGTGCCAGCGGACTAGCGGTATCTAGAGAGCAGTTCTTC,CASGLAVSREQFF
TRBD1,medium-sized,TRBV7-2,TRBJ1-6,TGTGCCAGCAGCGCCCGGGACAGGGAAAGCTCACCCCTCCACTTT,CASSARDRESSPLHF
NA,many,TRBV7-2,TRBJ2-3,TGTGCCAGCAGCTTAGATGGCGGCGGTGCCCTATCGCAGTATTTT,CASSLDGGGALSQYF
NA,many,TRBV4-1,TRBJ1-2,TGCGCCAGCAGCCAAGATAATCGGGGCGGTGGGGGGACTAACTATGGCTACACCTTC,CASSQDNRGGGGTNYGYTF
NA,many,TRBV28,TRBJ1-4,TGTGCCAGCAGTTTCACTAATGAAAAACTGTTTTTT,CASSFTNEKLFF
TRBD2,many,TRBV6-2/TRBV6-3,TRBJ2-2,TGTGCCAGCACCCCGCAGACTAGCCGGTTTCATTCAGCCGGGGAGCTGTTTTTT,CASTPQTSRFHSAGELFF
NA,few,TRBV13,TRBJ2-7,TGTGCCAGCAGCTTATCCACTTATCGGGGGGCTGGGGAGCAGTACTTC,CASSLSTYRGAGEQYF
NA,NA,TRBV6-2/TRBV6-3,TRBJ1-1,TGTGCCAGCACTGTGGGGGCGTGCACTGAAGCTTTCTTT,CASTVGACTEAFF
NA,large,TRBV28,TRBJ1-5,TGTGCCAGCAGTTTGGCCGCCCCAGTGGGTAATCAGCCCCAGCATTTT,CASSLAAPVGNQPQHF
NA,NA,TRBV18,TRBJ2-5,TGTGCCAGCTCACCTTCCGGGACCCAAGAGACCCAGTACTTC,CASSPSGTQETQYF
TRBD1,many,TRBV2,TRBJ1-5,TGTGCCAGCAGGAAACGGGGGGAACAGGGGGAACAGCCCCAGCATTTT,CASRKRGEQGEQPQHF
TRBD1,many,TRBV29-1,TRBJ2-7,TGCAGTCCTCCCGGGACAGGGGTGAACTCCTACGAGCAGTACTTC,CSPPGTGVNSYEQYF
TRBD2,NA,TRBV24-1,TRBJ2-1,TGTGCCACCAGTGACCCGGGACTAGCGGGAGGGGAAGATGAGCAGTTCTTC,CATSDPGLAGGEDEQFF
TRBD2,NA,TRBV7-2,TRBJ2-2,TGTGCCAGCAGCTTATCCAGCGGGGTCACCGGGGAGCTGTTTTTT,CASSLSSGVTGELFF
TRBD1,medium-sized,TRBV12-3/TRBV12-4,TRBJ2-7,TGTGCCAGCAGTTTCGCAGGGGGCACCGAGCAGTACTTC,CASSFAGGTEQYF
TRBD2,NA,TRBV6-5,TRBJ2-1,TGTGCCAGCAGTTCCCACGGGGGGTACAATGAGCAGTTCTTC,CASSSHGGYNEQFF
TRBD1,medium-sized,TRBV6-4,TRBJ2-7,TGTGCCAGCAGTTACTCCTCGGCGGACAGGGGGTCCTACGAGCAGTACTTC,CASSYSSADRGSYEQYF
NA,medium-sized,TRBV20-1,TRBJ2-1,TGCAGTGCTAGCGGGACCATAAGTGAGCAGTTCTTC,CSASGTISEQFF
NA,medium-sized,TRBV11-3,TRBJ1-2,TGTGCCAGCAGCAACCAGGGGCTCGGCTACACCTTC,CASSNQGLGYTF
NA,NA,TRBV12-3/TRBV12-4,TRBJ2-7,TGTGCCAGCAGAGCCAGCCCAGGGCGCCACTACGAGCAGTACTTC,CASRASPGRHYEQYF
NA,NA,TRBV11-1,TRBJ2-7,TGTGCCAGCAGCTTATACTCCTACGAGCAGTACTTC,CASSLYSYEQYF
TRBD1,NA,TRBV6-9,TRBJ1-6,TGTGCAGGCAGTTACCAGGGGGGACAGGGTAGCTCCTATAATTCACCCCTCCACTTT,CAGSYQGGQGSSYNSPLHF
TRBD1,few,TRBV13,TRBJ2-1,TGTGCCAGCAGTTTGGGGGACAGCACCAATGAGCAGTTCTTC,CASSLGDSTNEQFF
TRBD1,NA,TRBV5-1,TRBJ2-1,TGCGCCAGCCATCCGGGACAGGGTCGATCCTACAATGAGCAGTTCTTC,CASHPGQGRSYNEQFF
NA,many,TRBV7-6,TRBJ2-1,TGTGCCAGCAGCTTAGTAGGAGCGGGCTCCCCCTCTGTTGAGCAGTTCTTC,CASSLVGAGSPSVEQFF
TRBD2,NA,TRBV10-3,TRBJ2-3,TGTGCCATCAGACCTAGCGGGTGTGGGACAGATACGCAGTATTTT,CAIRPSGCGTDTQYF
NA,NA,TRBV20-1,TRBJ2-1,TGCAGTGCTACGGCCGGGACTCCACTGCCGGGTAGCTCCTACAATGAGCAGTTCTTC,CSATAGTPLPGSSYNEQFF
TRBD1,few,TRBV20-1,TRBJ1-2,TGCAGTGCTAGAGAATCAGGGGGCTCCGCGAGCTATGGCTACACCTTC,CSARESGGSASYGYTF
NA,NA,TRBV7-8,TRBJ2-1,TGTGCCAGCAGCCCCTTTCGGGGCGGGTGGATTGATCAGTTCTTC,CASSPFRGGWIDQFF
TRBD2,NA,TRBV6-2/TRBV6-3,TRBJ2-7,TGTGCCAGCAGTGCTCTGTGGACTAGCGGCTCCTACGAGCAGTACTTC,CASSALWTSGSYEQYF
TRBD2,many,TRBV7-3,TRBJ2-1,TGTGCCAGCAGCCCCAGTAGCGGGAGTCACAATGAGCAGTTCTTC,CASSPSSGSHNEQFF
NA,many,TRBV25-1,TRBJ2-4,TGTGCCAGCAGTGAAGCGGCAGCCCCGAACATTCAGTACTTC,CASSEAAAPNIQYF
NA,many,TRBV4-1,TRBJ1-2,TGCGCCAGCAGCCAAATCCTCCTCCGGGGAAGGAACTATGGCTACACCTTC,CASSQILLRGRNYGYTF
TRBD2,NA,TRBV2,TRBJ2-1,TGTGCCAGCAACGAAGAGGCGGGAGGGCGCTTTTACAATGAGCAGTTCTTC,CASNEEAGGRFYNEQFF
NA,NA,TRBV6-2/TRBV6-3,TRBJ2-7,TGTGCCAGCAGTCAAACTGCTACCTACGAGCAGTACTTC,CASSQTATYEQYF
TRBD2,many,TRBV5-4,TRBJ2-3,TGTGCCAGCAGCCCTCCGCTCGGGGGGGCAGATACGCAGTATTTT,CASSPPLGGADTQYF
TRBD2,once,TRBV10-3,TRBJ2-3,TGTGCCAACAAGGGACTAGAGGGAGAAATAGATACGCAGTATTTT,CANKGLEGEIDTQYF
TRBD1,NA,TRBV6-1,TRBJ1-3,TGTGCCAGCGGAGACAGGGGGCTGATCTCTGGAAACACCATATATTTT,CASGDRGLISGNTIYF
NA,NA,TRBV10-3,TRBJ2-1,TGTGCCATCAGTGAGTCAGGAGGATTCAATGAGGAGTTCTTC,CAISESGGFNEEFF
NA,NA,TRBV13,TRBJ2-7,TGTGCCAGCAGCTCCACGGACACAAACTCCTACGAGCAGTACTTC,CASSSTDTNSYEQYF
TRBD1,many,TRBV12-3/TRBV12-4,TRBJ1-5,TGTGCCAGCCAGGACGGGACAGGGGACAATCAGCCCCAGCATTTT,CASQDGTGDNQPQHF
TRBD1,NA,TRBV7-2,TRBJ1-2,TGTGCCAGCGGCAGGACAGGTCCGAATGGCTACACCTTC,CASGRTGPNGYTF